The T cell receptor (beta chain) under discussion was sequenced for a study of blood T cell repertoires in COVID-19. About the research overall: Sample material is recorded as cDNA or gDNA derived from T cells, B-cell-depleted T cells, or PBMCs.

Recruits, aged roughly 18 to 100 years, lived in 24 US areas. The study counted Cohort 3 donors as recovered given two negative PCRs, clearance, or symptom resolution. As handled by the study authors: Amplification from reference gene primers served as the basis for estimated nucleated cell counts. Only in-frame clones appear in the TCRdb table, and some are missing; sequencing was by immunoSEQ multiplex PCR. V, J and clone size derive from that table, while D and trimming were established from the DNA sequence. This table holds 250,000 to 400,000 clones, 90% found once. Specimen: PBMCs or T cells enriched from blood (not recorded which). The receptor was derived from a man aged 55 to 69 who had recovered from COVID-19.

CDR3 DNA sequence: TGTGCCAGCAGCTCCAGACAGGGGGTAAACTCCTACGAGCAGTACTTC. Translating gives CASSSRQGVNSYEQYF. The gene calls are TRBV7-6 and TRBJ2-7; 9 bases are shared with TRBD1. V was pared by 4 bases and J by 0 bases, with 7 bases of the junction left unmatched. The CDR3 is 16 residues long. CDR1 and CDR2 from the germline V gene are SGHVS and FNYEAQ.